A single sample gave rise to the 28 T cell receptor beta chains below, sequenced in a study of control samples from healthy donors and cancer patients. The assay was immunoSEQ multiplex PCR, and TCRdb's table has in-frame clones only and misses some. This table has about 150,000 clones, about 89% appearing once. The specimen was blood. The receptors shown here come from a man aged 30-40 years in good health.

The rearrangement joins TRBV7-2 to TRBJ2-2; D is undetermined. V lost 1 base, J lost 6 bases, and 6 bases lay in between. Germline CDR1 and CDR2: SGHTA and FQGNSA. This CDR3 is built from 13 residues. The CDR3 spells CASSLDSSGELFF. The DNA for the CDR3 is TGTGCCAGCAGCTTAGATTCATCCGGGGAGCTGTTTTTT. Combining the CDR3 with reference TRBV7-2 and TRBJ2-2 gives the whole variable domain GAGVSQSPSNKVTEKGKDVELRCDPISGHTALYWYRQSLGQGLEFLIYFQGNSAPDKSGLPSDRFSAERTGGSVSTLTIQRTQQEDSAVYLCASSLDSSGELFFGEGSRLTVL.

The rearrangement joins TRBV12-3 or TRBV12-4 to TRBJ1-2; D is uncertain. The CDR3 contains 12 residues. The V and J ends lost 6 bases and 5 bases respectively, with 10 bases between them. CDR3 nucleotides: TGTGCCAGCAGACGATATAAGTATGGCTACACCTTC. It codes for CASRRYKYGYTF.

In the case of this clone: This may come from a read error, since a much larger clone is one base off. The sample holds other DNA sequences that translate to the same CDR3. The chain joins TRBV12-3 or TRBV12-4 to TRBJ2-7; D unclear. Deletions cut 4 bases from V and 2 bases from J, with 3 bases between. The CDR3 is 11 residues long. In nucleotides, the CDR3 is TGTGCCAGCAGTTCCACCTACGAGCAGTACTTC. This gives the protein CASSSTYEQYF.

This chain's CDR3 is CASSLISGSSSGNTIYF. In DNA, the CDR3 is TGCGCCAGCAGCTTGATTTCAGGGAGCAGCTCTGGAAACACCATATATTTT. The chain recombines TRBV5-1 with TRBJ1-3; TRBD1 might be the D (5 bases). The CDR3 has 17 amino acids. The germline CDR1 and CDR2 sequences are SGHRS and YFSETQ. V was pared by 1 base and J by 0 bases, with 14 bases between.

This chain uses TRBV2 with TRBJ1-2; D possibly corresponds to TRBD1 (5 bases). Trimming pared 6 bases from V and 5 bases from J, leaving 10 bases between. Germline values: CDR1 SNHLY, CDR2 FYNNEI. The CDR3 is made up of 12 amino acids. The DNA of the CDR3 is TGTGCCAGCAGGACAGAGCCTTATGGCTACACCTTC. It translates to CASRTEPYGYTF. The whole variable domain, remainder taken from reference TRBV2 and TRBJ1-2, is EPEVTQTPSHQVTQMGQEVILRCVPISNHLYFYWYRQILGQKVEFLVSFYNNEISEKSEIFDDQFSVERPDGSNFTLKIRSTKLEDSAMYFCASRTEPYGYTFGSGTRLTVV.

The J gene is TRBJ1-4, the V gene TRBV24-1; D might be TRBD1 (5 bases). V lost 3 bases to trimming and J lost 6 bases, with 19 bases between them. This CDR3 spans 17 amino acids. Germline CDR1 KGHDR, CDR2 SFDVKD. This CDR3 reads CATSDGPTDGSDEKLFF. The CDR3, as DNA: TGTGCCACCAGTGATGGCCCGACAGACGGAAGTGATGAAAAACTGTTTTTT.

This chain connects TRBV10-3 to TRBJ1-2; 7 bases align to TRBD1. V dropped 6 bases and J dropped 3; count of bases not matched to a gene: 10. This CDR3 comprises 15 residues. CDR1 is ENHRY and CDR2 is SYGVKD in the germline V gene. The CDR3 region has the DNA TGTGCCATCAGCGAGAAGACAGGGAAGGACTATGGCTACACCTTC. Translation: CAISEKTGKDYGYTF.

The V call is TRBV6-5, the J call TRBJ1-5; D remains unclear. CDR3 length: 14 residues. V shed 6 bases and J shed 2 bases, with 11 bases lying between them. In germline, CDR1 is MNHEY, CDR2 SVGAGI. The CDR3 DNA follows: TGTGCCAGCAGACGCGCCCTCGGCAATCAGCCCCAGCATTTT. This translates into CASRRALGNQPQHF.

The genes are TRBV4-1 and TRBJ2-1; TRBD2 might be the D (5 bases). Germline CDR1 and CDR2: MGHRA and YSYEKL. V was pared by 2 bases and J by 2 bases, with 16 bases between. The CDR3 loop spans 17 amino acids. As DNA, the CDR3 is TGCGCCAGCAGCCAACGTCCCAGCGGCCAAGCCTACAATGAGCAGTTCTTC. Translating gives CASSQRPSGQAYNEQFF.

This sequence joins TRBV6-2 or TRBV6-3 and TRBJ1-5; D gene uncertain. The CDR3 is 15 residues long. Germline lookup yields CDR1 MNHEY and CDR2 SVGEGT. The V end was cut by 6 bases, the J end by 3 bases, with 15 bases between. This chain's CDR3 is CASSPLRIDNQPQHF. CDR3 nucleotides: TGTGCCAGCAGCCCCCTTAGGATTGACAATCAGCCCCAGCATTTT.

The CDR3 spells CASSLDRDRVHTGELFF. DNA for the CDR3: TGTGCCAGCAGTTTAGACCGGGACAGGGTTCATACCGGGGAGCTGTTTTTT. The V call is TRBV27, the J call TRBJ2-2; 9 nucleotides agree with TRBD1. V was clipped by 2 bases and J by 5 bases; unmatched bases: 9. This CDR3 is built from 17 residues. Germline CDR1 MNHEY, CDR2 SMNVEV (reference sequence).

Regarding this clone: The junction departs from germline at one end; a sequencing error may be responsible. The V gene is TRBV7-2, the J gene TRBJ1-4; D is ambiguous. CDR3 length equals 15 residues. Germline CDR1 is SGHTA and CDR2 is FQGNSA. The CDR3 here is CAGSLAGTTNEKLFF. CDR3 in DNA: TGTGCCGGCAGCTTAGCAGGCACAACTAATGAAAAACTGTTTTTT.

This clone showed up just once. The chain links TRBV9 to TRBJ2-3; TRBD2 agrees at 7 bases. CDR3 size: 14 residues. Germline CDR1 and CDR2: SGDLS and YYNGEE. With 5 bases clipped from V and 2 bases from J, the junction kept 5 bases outside the gene matches. The CDR3 nucleotides are TGTGCCAGCAGTCCGCGGGGGTTCACAGATACGCAGTATTTT. The encoded protein is CASSPRGFTDTQYF.

This chain links TRBV7-3 with TRBJ1-1, with a tentative D call TRBD1 (5 bases). The V gene lost 6 bases and the J gene lost 1 base, with 9 bases spanning the gap. Germline V gives CDR1 SGHTA, CDR2 FQGTGA. CDR3 length equals 13 residues. CDR3 coding DNA: TGTGCCAGCAGTCCCCAGGGGAACACTGAAGCTTTCTTT. It codes for CASSPQGNTEAFF.

The chain joins TRBV4-1 to TRBJ2-1, with D hard to call. The CDR3 consists of 12 residues. Trimming stripped 4 bases from V and 8 bases from J, with 9 bases between. Germline loops: CDR1 MGHRA, CDR2 YSYEKL. CDR3 protein: CASSLRTYEQFF. Written as DNA, the CDR3 is TGCGCCAGCAGCCTAAGGACCTATGAGCAGTTCTTC.

The chain carries TRBV6-5 and TRBJ1-5, with a weak D call TRBD1 (6 bases). The V and J ends lost 6 bases and 0 bases respectively, with 12 bases between them. Germline CDR1 and CDR2: MNHEY and SVGAGI. This CDR3 is built from 15 residues. CDR3 residues: CASSSEQGSNQPQHF. The CDR3 DNA follows: TGTGCCAGCAGCTCCGAACAGGGTAGCAATCAGCCCCAGCATTTT.

This clone was picked up one time. V and J are TRBV5-4 and TRBJ1-2; TRBD1 agrees at 8 bases. The germline gives CDR1 SGHNT, CDR2 YYREEE (reference sequence). The CDR3 is 14 residues long. Losses at the gene ends were 4 bases for V and 3 bases for J; bases not matched to a gene: 5. CDR3 DNA: TGTGCCAGCAGCGCCACAGGGGGGCACTATGGCTACACCTTC. The encoded protein is CASSATGGHYGYTF.

The chain joins TRBV25-1 to TRBJ1-1, with a tentative D call TRBD1 (5 bases). Germline V gives CDR1 MGHDK, CDR2 SYGVNS. The CDR3 totals 15 residues. V lost 3 bases to trimming and J lost 3 bases, with 14 bases between them. The CDR3 bases are TGTGCCAGCAGTGATACCAGACAGTCGTACACTGAAGCTTTCTTT. It translates to CASSDTRQSYTEAFF.

The J gene is TRBJ2-4, the V gene TRBV12-3 or TRBV12-4; 9 bases are a match to TRBD1. The J segment lost 13 bases and the V segment lost 5 bases, leaving 6 bases of the junction unmatched. This CDR3 has 12 amino acids. This CDR3 is CASSRTGEAQYF. The DNA for the CDR3 is TGTGCCAGCAGTCGGACAGGGGAGGCACAGTACTTC.

The chain carries TRBV6-5 and TRBJ2-7; D may be TRBD2 (6 bases). The length of the CDR3 is 14 residues. The germline gives CDR1 MNHEY, CDR2 SVGAGI. Trimming left V 7 bases short and J 8 bases short, with 21 bases between. The CDR3 coding sequence is TGTGCCAGCACAACTCCCGGGACTTCTAACCAGCAGTACTTC. It translates to CASTTPGTSNQQYF.

This clone appeared a single time. This same CDR3 is encoded by further DNA sequences in the sample. The V call is TRBV19, the J call TRBJ2-3; TRBD1 might be the D (5 bases). CDR1 is LNHDA, CDR2 SQIVND, per germline (reference sequence). V dropped 1 base and J dropped 0 bases, with 5 bases sitting between them. The CDR3 sequence is 14 residues long. CDR3 region: CASSIGQSTDTQYF. In nucleotides, the CDR3 is TGTGCCAGTAGTATAGGACAGAGCACAGATACGCAGTATTTT.

In DNA form, the CDR3 reads TGCGCCAGCAGCGCGACTAGCGGGAGCGGGGAGACCCAGTACTTC. This encodes CASSATSGSGETQYF. The rearrangement joins TRBV5-1 to TRBJ2-5; 12 positions agree with TRBD2. This CDR3 is built from 15 residues. Germline CDR1 is SGHRS and CDR2 is YFSETQ. V trimming: 4 bases; J trimming: 5 bases; junction bases outside the gene matches: 6.

J is TRBJ2-6 and V is TRBV19; tentatively, D is TRBD1 (6 bases). Germline CDR1 reads LNHDA; CDR2 reads SQIVND (reference sequence). The CDR3 is made up of 15 amino acids. V dropped 6 bases and J dropped 4 bases, with 13 bases sitting between them. For the CDR3, the DNA is TGTGCCAGTAGATTACAGGGTTACGGGGCCAACGTCCTGACTTTC. Translating gives CASRLQGYGANVLTF.

This clone was seen a few times. The chain uses TRBV30 and TRBJ1-5; D gene unclear. The CDR3 is 14 residues long. The ends were cut back, 3 bases at V and 8 bases at J, with 17 bases in the middle. Germline V gene data show CDR1 as GTSNPN and CDR2 as SVGIG (reference sequence). The CDR3 is CAWRAADPKKPQHF. The CDR3 DNA reads TGTGCCTGGAGGGCGGCCGATCCCAAAAAGCCCCAGCATTTT.

The chain has TRBV6-5 and TRBJ2-1; TRBD1 matches at 10 bases. V was clipped by 0 bases and J by 7 bases; unmatched bases: 6. Germline lookup yields CDR1 MNHEY and CDR2 SVGAGI. The CDR3 has 16 residues. CDR3 DNA: TGTGCCAGCAGTTACTCCGGACAGGGGGGTTGGAATGAGCAGTTCTTC. Translated: CASSYSGQGGWNEQFF.

The rearrangement links TRBV23-1 to TRBJ1-4; D is unclear. TRBV23-1 is placed among ORFs of uncertain function. V lost 8 bases and J 0 bases, leaving 13 bases between the germline ends. This CDR3 is 15 amino acids long. This chain's CDR3 is CASPNHEATNEKLFF. CDR3 nucleotides: TGCGCCAGCCCTAACCATGAGGCAACTAATGAAAAACTGTTTTTT.

The chain has TRBV7-2 and TRBJ2-3; D is ambiguous. The CDR3 loop spans 15 amino acids. Germline-derived CDR1 and CDR2 are SGHTA and FQGNSA. Between the trimmed V and J ends, which lost 4 bases and 8 bases, there was a span of 19 bases. CDR3 region: CASSYDLASAGTQYF. The CDR3, as DNA: TGTGCCAGCAGCTATGACTTAGCTTCAGCTGGTACGCAGTATTTT.

The chain links TRBV6-4 to TRBJ1-4; the match to TRBD1 covers 7 bases. The CDR3 sequence is 15 residues long. CDR1 MRHNA and CDR2 SNTAGT come from the germline V gene. With V trimmed by 3 bases and J by 8 bases, 9 bases remained unmatched. The CDR3 sequence: CASSEGDRVGEKLFF. In DNA form, the CDR3 reads TGTGCCAGCAGTGAGGGTGACAGGGTAGGAGAAAAACTGTTTTTT.